A selection of T cell receptor beta chains follows, all from one sample in a study of blood T cell repertoires in COVID-19. The assay was immunoSEQ multiplex PCR, and TCRdb's table has in-frame clones only and misses some. The sample includes 250,000 to 300,000 clones, roughly 86% of them seen just once. Sequenced sample: PBMCs or T cells enriched from blood (not recorded which). These receptors were taken from a woman aged 60-70 years who had recovered from COVID-19. The CDR3 runs from the conserved cysteine through the conserved F or W. The D gene is left open where the match is weak. Clone size is not always given. Where it is, it says once, few, many or a class for expanded clones.

D,V,size,J,CDR3,DNA
TRBD1,TRBV29-1,.,TRBJ2-7,CSVEVRSTGDEQYF,TGCAGCGTTGAAGTCAGGAGTACAGGGGACGAGCAGTACTTC
.,TRBV30,.,TRBJ2-2,CAWRGTANTGELFF,TGTGCCTGGAGAGGAACAGCGAACACCGGGGAGCTGTTTTTT
.,TRBV29-1,.,TRBJ1-2,CSATQGRDYGYTF,TGCAGCGCTACACAGGGACGGGACTATGGCTACACCTTC
TRBD2,TRBV6-4,.,TRBJ2-1,CASRVEAGGPNEQFF,TGTGCCAGCAGGGTTGAAGCGGGGGGGCCCAATGAGCAGTTCTTC
TRBD1,TRBV5-1,.,TRBJ1-2,CASRSPGQGAYGYTF,TGCGCCAGCAGAAGTCCGGGACAGGGGGCCTATGGCTACACCTTC
.,TRBV11-3,.,TRBJ2-5,CASSPGMSGSPRGETQYF,TGTGCCAGCAGCCCGGGTATGAGCGGGTCCCCGAGGGGAGAGACCCAGTACTTC
.,TRBV5-1,.,TRBJ2-7,CASSPFSPQGYSSYEQYF,TGCGCCAGCAGCCCTTTTTCGCCACAGGGTTATTCGTCCTACGAGCAGTACTTC
TRBD2,TRBV2,.,TRBJ2-1,CASHGLAGAEQFF,TGTGCCAGTCACGGACTAGCGGGGGCTGAGCAGTTCTTC
.,TRBV11-2,.,TRBJ2-7,CASSLGRGANYEQYF,TGTGCCAGCAGCTTAGGACGGGGTGCAAACTACGAGCAGTACTTC
.,TRBV12-3/TRBV12-4,.,TRBJ1-6,CASSYRFNSPLHF,TGTGCCAGCAGCTATCGGTTTAATTCACCCCTCCACTTT
TRBD2,TRBV24-1,.,TRBJ2-1,CATSDFPAGGAYNEQFF,TGTGCCACCAGTGATTTCCCAGCGGGAGGGGCCTACAATGAGCAGTTCTTC
.,TRBV10-2,.,TRBJ1-1,CASSGMYTEAFF,TGCGCCAGCAGTGGTATGTACACTGAAGCTTTCTTT
TRBD2,TRBV5-8,.,TRBJ2-2,CASSRTSGRTNTGELFF,TGTGCCAGCAGCCGAACTAGCGGGCGTACGAACACCGGGGAGCTGTTTTTT
.,TRBV7-8,.,TRBJ2-1,CASSLALVQTVYNEQFF,TGTGCCAGCAGCTTAGCGCTGGTACAGACCGTTTACAATGAGCAGTTCTTC
.,TRBV2,.,TRBJ1-1,CASNRQGAALNTEAFF,TGTGCCAGCAACCGGCAAGGAGCGGCTTTAAACACTGAAGCTTTCTTT
.,TRBV2,once,TRBJ2-5,CASSDEGGRETQYF,TGTGCCAGCAGTGATGAGGGGGGGAGGGAGACCCAGTACTTC
.,TRBV6-5,once,TRBJ1-2,CASSPDRKPYGYTF,TGTGCCAGCAGCCCCGACAGGAAACCTTATGGCTACACCTTC
.,TRBV27,.,TRBJ1-5,CASSARQGPNQPQHF,TGTGCCAGCAGTGCTAGGCAGGGCCCTAATCAGCCCCAGCATTTT
TRBD1,TRBV7-9,few,TRBJ1-2,CASSHTTGTDYGYTF,TGTGCCAGCAGCCATACTACCGGGACAGATTATGGCTACACCTTC
.,TRBV10-1,.,TRBJ1-4,CASSPSTGNEKLFF,TGCGCCAGCAGTCCATCGACGGGGAATGAAAAACTGTTTTTT
TRBD1,TRBV23-1,few,TRBJ2-2,CASRTGSVTGELFF,TGCGCCAGCAGGACAGGGTCGGTCACCGGGGAGCTGTTTTTT
TRBD2,TRBV27,.,TRBJ2-2,CASSRLAGGGELFF,TGTGCCAGCAGCCGACTAGCGGGAGGCGGGGAGCTGTTTTTT
.,TRBV6-2/TRBV6-3,.,TRBJ1-6,CASSSGHRSSYNSPLHF,TGTGCCAGCAGTTCTGGACATAGGAGCTCCTATAATTCACCCCTCCACTTT
.,TRBV11-2,once,TRBJ1-1,CASSLSAGEAFF,TGTGCCAGCAGCTTATCGGCGGGAGAAGCTTTCTTT
.,TRBV7-6,.,TRBJ1-4,CASSLVRGSHEKLFF,TGTGCCAGCAGCTTAGTCCGGGGGTCTCATGAAAAACTGTTTTTT
TRBD1,TRBV10-3,few,TRBJ1-2,CAIRAGQGNKGYTF,TGTGCCATCCGAGCGGGACAGGGAAACAAGGGCTACACCTTC
.,TRBV21-1,few,TRBJ2-7,CASSKGLHRDYEQYF,TGTGCCAGCAGCAAAGGCCTCCACAGGGACTACGAGCAGTACTTC
TRBD2,TRBV7-3,.,TRBJ2-3,CASSRTSGTDTQYF,TGTGCCAGCAGCCGGACTAGCGGCACAGATACGCAGTATTTT
.,TRBV19,.,TRBJ1-4,CASNKVGRVGEKLFF,TGTGCCAGTAATAAAGTCGGTCGGGTCGGGGAAAAACTGTTTTTT
TRBD2,TRBV19,.,TRBJ2-2,CASSIRFGGGNTGELFF,TGTGCCAGTAGTATTAGGTTCGGCGGGGGGAACACCGGGGAGCTGTTTTTT
.,TRBV2,.,TRBJ1-5,CASSEANGDQPQHF,TGTGCCAGCAGTGAAGCGAACGGGGATCAGCCCCAGCATTTT
.,TRBV30,.,TRBJ1-1,CAWSPWNTEAFF,TGTGCCTGGAGTCCTTGGAACACTGAAGCTTTCTTT
.,TRBV5-1,.,TRBJ2-1,CASSFQGYNEQFF,TGCGCCAGCAGCTTTCAGGGATACAATGAGCAGTTCTTC
TRBD1,TRBV12-3/TRBV12-4,.,TRBJ1-6,CASSRQGDSPLHF,TGTGCCAGCAGTCGACAGGGAGACTCACCCCTCCACTTT
.,TRBV10-3,.,TRBJ1-6,CAISESGGISYNSPLHF,TGTGCCATCAGTGAGTCGGGAGGGATCTCCTATAATTCACCCCTCCACTTT
TRBD1,TRBV3-1/TRBV3-2,.,TRBJ1-3,CASSHWTGLGNTIYF,TGTGCCAGCAGCCACTGGACAGGGTTGGGAAACACCATATATTTT
TRBD2,TRBV2,.,TRBJ2-5,CASGITSGGETQYF,TGTGCCAGCGGGATCACTAGCGGGGGCGAGACCCAGTACTTC
TRBD1,TRBV18,.,TRBJ2-2,CASSPRQGAAGELFF,TGTGCCAGCTCACCAAGACAGGGGGCCGCCGGGGAGCTGTTTTTT
.,TRBV6-4,.,TRBJ2-1,CASSGRAGEQFF,TGTGCCAGCAGTGGACGAGCGGGTGAGCAGTTCTTC
.,TRBV28,.,TRBJ1-1,CASSPTLSLNTEAFF,TGTGCCAGCAGTCCAACCCTCAGTTTGAACACTGAAGCTTTCTTT
TRBD2,TRBV24-1,.,TRBJ2-3,CATSDLTSGASTDTQYF,TGTGCCACCAGTGATCTGACTAGCGGAGCTAGCACAGATACGCAGTATTTT
.,TRBV6-5,few,TRBJ1-5,CASSRDRYSNQPQHF,TGTGCCAGCAGTCGCGACAGGTATAGCAATCAGCCCCAGCATTTT
TRBD1,TRBV10-2,.,TRBJ2-1,CASSEGTGGKYEQFF,TGCGCCAGCAGTGAGGGGACAGGGGGCAAGTATGAGCAGTTCTTC
TRBD2,TRBV7-9,.,TRBJ2-1,CASSPPQTSGDYNEQFF,TGTGCCAGCAGTCCTCCTCAGACTAGCGGGGACTACAATGAGCAGTTCTTC
.,TRBV30,.,TRBJ2-6,CAWRRQEGTNVLTF,TGTGCCTGGAGAAGGCAGGAGGGGACCAACGTCCTGACTTTC
.,TRBV9,.,TRBJ1-2,CASSGSPPGGYTF,TGTGCCAGCAGCGGGAGCCCCCCTGGTGGCTACACCTTC
.,TRBV4-1,.,TRBJ1-1,CASSQDRSGSEAFF,TGCGCCAGCAGCCAAGATAGATCTGGGAGTGAAGCTTTCTTT
.,TRBV6-1,.,TRBJ2-1,CASSEVGGTVFLF,TGTGCCAGCAGTGAAGTCGGAGGGACAGTCTTTCTCTTC
TRBD1,TRBV5-4,.,TRBJ2-6,CASRAGQGASGANVLTF,TGTGCCAGCAGGGCGGGACAGGGAGCCTCTGGGGCCAACGTCCTGACTTTC
.,TRBV27,.,TRBJ2-1,CASSLASEGYNEQFF,TGTGCCAGCAGTTTAGCTAGCGAAGGGTACAATGAGCAGTTCTTC